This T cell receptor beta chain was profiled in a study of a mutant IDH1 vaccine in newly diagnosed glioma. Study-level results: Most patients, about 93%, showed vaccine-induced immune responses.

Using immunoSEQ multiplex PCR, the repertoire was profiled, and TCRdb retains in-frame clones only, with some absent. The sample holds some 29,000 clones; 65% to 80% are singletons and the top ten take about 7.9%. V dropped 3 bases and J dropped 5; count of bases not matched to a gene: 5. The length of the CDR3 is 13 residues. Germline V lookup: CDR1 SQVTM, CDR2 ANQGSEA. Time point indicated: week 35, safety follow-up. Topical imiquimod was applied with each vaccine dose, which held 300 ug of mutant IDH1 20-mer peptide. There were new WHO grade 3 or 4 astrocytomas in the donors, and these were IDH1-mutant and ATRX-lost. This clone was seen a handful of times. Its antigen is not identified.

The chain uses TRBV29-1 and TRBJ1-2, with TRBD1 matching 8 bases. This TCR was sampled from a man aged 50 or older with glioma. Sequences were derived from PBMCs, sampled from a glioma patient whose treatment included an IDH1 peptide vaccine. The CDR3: CSVETGESYGYTF. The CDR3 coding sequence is TGCAGCGTTGAGACAGGGGAATCTTATGGCTACACCTTC.